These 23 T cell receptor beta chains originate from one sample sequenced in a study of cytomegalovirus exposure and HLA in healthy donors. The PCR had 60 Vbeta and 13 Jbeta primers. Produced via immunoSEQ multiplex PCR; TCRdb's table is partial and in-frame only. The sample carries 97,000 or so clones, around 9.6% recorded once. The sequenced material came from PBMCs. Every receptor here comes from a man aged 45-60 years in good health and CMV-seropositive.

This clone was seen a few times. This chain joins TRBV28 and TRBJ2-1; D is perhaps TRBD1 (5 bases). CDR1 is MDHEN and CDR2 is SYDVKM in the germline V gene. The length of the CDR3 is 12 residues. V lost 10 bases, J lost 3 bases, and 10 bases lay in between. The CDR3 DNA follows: TGTGCCATCAGACAGAGCTACAATGAGCAGTTCTTC. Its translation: CAIRQSYNEQFF.

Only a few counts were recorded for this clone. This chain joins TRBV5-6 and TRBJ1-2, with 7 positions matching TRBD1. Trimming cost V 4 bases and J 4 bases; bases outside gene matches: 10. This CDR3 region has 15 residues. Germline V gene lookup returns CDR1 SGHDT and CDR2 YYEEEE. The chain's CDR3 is CASSLRDRPAYGYTF. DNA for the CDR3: TGTGCCAGCAGCCTCAGGGACAGACCGGCCTATGGCTACACCTTC. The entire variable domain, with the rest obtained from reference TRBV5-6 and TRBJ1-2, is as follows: DAGVTQSPTHLIKTRGQQVTLRCSPKSGHDTVSWYQQALGQGPQFIFQYYEEEERQRGNFPDRFSGHQFPNYSSELNVNALLLGDSALYLCASSLRDRPAYGYTFGSGTRLTVV.

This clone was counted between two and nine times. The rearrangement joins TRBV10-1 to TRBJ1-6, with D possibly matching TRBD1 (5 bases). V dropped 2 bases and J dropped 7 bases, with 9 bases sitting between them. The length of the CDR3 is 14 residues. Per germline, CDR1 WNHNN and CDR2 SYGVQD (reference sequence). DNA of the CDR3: TGCGCCAGCAGTGAGGCAGGGAACAATTCACCCCTCCACTTT. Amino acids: CASSEAGNNSPLHF.

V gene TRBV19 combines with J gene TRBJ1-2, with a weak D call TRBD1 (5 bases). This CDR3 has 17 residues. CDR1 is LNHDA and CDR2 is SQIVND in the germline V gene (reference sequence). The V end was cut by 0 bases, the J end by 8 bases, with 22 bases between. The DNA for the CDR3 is TGTGCCAGTAGTATAGAGAGAGACAGACCAAACGCCCTCGGCTACACCTTC. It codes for CASSIERDRPNALGYTF.

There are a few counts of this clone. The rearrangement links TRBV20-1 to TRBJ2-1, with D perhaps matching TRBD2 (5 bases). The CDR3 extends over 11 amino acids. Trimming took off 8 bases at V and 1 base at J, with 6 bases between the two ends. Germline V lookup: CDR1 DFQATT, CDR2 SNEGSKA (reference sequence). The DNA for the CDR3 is TGCAGTCGGAGGTCCTACAATGAGCAGTTCTTC. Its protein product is CSRRSYNEQFF.

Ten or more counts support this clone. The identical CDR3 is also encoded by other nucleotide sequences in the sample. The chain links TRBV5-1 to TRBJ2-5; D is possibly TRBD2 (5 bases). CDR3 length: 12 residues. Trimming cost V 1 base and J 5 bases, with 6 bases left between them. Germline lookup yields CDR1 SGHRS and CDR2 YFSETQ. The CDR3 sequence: CASSLPSETQYF. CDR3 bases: TGCGCCAGCAGCTTGCCTAGCGAGACCCAGTACTTC.

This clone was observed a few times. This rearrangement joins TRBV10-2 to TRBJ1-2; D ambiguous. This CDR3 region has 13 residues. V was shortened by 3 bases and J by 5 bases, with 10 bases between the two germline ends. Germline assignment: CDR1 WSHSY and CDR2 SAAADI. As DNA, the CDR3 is TGCGCCAGCAGTGAACGAGCACCATATGGCTACACCTTC. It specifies CASSERAPYGYTF.

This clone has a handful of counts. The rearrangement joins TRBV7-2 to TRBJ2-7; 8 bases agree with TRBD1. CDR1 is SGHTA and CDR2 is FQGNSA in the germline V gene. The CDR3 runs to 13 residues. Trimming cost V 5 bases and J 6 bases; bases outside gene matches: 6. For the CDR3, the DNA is TGTGCCAGCAGCACGAGGACAGGGCCCGAGCAGTACTTC. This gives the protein CASSTRTGPEQYF.

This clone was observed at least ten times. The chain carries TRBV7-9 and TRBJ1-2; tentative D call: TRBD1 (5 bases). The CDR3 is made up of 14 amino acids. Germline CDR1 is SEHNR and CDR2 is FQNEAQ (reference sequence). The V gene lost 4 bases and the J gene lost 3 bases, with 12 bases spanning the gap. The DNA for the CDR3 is TGTGCCAGCAGCTCCTCCGACAGAGACTATGGCTACACCTTC. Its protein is CASSSSDRDYGYTF.

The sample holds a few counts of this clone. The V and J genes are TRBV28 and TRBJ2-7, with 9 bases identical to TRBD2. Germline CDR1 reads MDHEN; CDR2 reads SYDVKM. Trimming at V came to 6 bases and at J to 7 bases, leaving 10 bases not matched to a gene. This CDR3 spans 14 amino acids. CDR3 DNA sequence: TGTGCCAGCAGGGGTAGCGGGAGTTTAGGGGAGCAGTACTTC. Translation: CASRGSGSLGEQYF.

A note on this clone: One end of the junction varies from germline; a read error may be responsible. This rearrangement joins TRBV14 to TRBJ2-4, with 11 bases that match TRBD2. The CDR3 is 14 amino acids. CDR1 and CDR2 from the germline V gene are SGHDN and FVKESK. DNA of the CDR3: TGTGCCAGCAGCCAATCACCGACTAGCGGGATTCAATACTTC. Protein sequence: CASSQSPTSGIQYF.

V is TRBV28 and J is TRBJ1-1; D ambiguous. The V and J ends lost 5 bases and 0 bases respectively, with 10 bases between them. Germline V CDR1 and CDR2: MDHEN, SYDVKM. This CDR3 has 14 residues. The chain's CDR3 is CASSPLRVNTEAFF. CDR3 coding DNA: TGTGCCAGCAGTCCCCTAAGAGTGAACACTGAAGCTTTCTTT.

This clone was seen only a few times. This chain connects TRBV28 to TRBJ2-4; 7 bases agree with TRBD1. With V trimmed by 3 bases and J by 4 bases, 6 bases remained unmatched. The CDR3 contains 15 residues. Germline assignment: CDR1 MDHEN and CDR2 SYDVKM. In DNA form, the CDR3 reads TGTGCCAGCAGTTTTCCGGGACAGCAAAAAAACATTCAGTACTTC. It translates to CASSFPGQQKNIQYF.

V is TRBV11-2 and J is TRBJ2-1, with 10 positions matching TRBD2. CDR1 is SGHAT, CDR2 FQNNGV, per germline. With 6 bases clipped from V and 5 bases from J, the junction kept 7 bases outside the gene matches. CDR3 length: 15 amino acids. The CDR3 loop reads CASSPGTSVNNEQFF. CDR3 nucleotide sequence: TGTGCCAGCAGTCCCGGGACTAGCGTTAACAATGAGCAGTTCTTC.

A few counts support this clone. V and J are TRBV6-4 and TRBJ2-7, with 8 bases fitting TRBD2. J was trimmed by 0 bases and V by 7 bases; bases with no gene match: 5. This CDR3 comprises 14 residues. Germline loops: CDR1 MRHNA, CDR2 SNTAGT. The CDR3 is CASNRLACSYEQYF. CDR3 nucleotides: TGTGCCAGCAACCGACTAGCGTGCTCCTACGAGCAGTACTTC.

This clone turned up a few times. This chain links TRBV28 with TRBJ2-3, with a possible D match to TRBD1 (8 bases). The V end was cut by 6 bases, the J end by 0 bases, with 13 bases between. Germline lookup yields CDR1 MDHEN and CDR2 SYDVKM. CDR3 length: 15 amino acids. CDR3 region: CASSHRGGSTDTQYF. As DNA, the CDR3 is TGTGCCAGCAGCCACAGGGGGGGGAGCACAGATACGCAGTATTTT.

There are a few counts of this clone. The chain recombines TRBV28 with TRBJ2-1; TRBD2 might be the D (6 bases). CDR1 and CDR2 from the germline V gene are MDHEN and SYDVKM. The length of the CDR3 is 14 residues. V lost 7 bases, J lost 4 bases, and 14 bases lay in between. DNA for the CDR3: TGTGCCAGCACCCCGGCCGGGGGATACAATGAGCAGTTCTTC. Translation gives CASTPAGGYNEQFF.

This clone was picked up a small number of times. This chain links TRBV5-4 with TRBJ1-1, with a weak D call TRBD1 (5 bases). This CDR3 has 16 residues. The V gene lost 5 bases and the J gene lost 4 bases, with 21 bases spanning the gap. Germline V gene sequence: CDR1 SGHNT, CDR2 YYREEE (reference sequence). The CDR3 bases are TGTGCCAGCAGTCAACCCGGGGGGGGGATCTTCACTGAAGCTTTCTTT. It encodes CASSQPGGGIFTEAFF.

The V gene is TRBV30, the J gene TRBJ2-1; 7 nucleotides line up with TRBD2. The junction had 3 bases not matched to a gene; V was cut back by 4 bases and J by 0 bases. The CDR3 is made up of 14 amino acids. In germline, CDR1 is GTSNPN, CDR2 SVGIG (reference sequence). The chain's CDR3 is CAWNGRSSYNEQFF. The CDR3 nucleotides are TGTGCCTGGAACGGGAGGAGCTCCTACAATGAGCAGTTCTTC.

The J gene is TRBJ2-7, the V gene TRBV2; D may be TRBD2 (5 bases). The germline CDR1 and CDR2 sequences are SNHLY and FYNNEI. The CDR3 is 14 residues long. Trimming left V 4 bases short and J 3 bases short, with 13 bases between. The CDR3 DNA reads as TGTGCCAGCAGTGCCGGGAAGGGCAACTACGAGCAGTACTTC. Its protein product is CASSAGKGNYEQYF.

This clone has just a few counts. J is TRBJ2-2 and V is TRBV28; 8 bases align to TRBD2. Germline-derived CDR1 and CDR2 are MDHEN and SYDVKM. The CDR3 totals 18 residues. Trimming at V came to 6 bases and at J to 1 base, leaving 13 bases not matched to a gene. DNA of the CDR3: TGTGCCAGCAGCCCCTTATTACTAGCGGAGCAGAACACCGGGGAGCTGTTTTTT. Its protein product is CASSPLLLAEQNTGELFF. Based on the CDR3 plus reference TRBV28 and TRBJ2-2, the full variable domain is DVKVTQSSRYLVKRTGEKVFLECVQDMDHENMFWYRQDPGLGLRLIYFSYDVKMKEKGDIPEGYSVSREKKERFSLILESASTNQTSMYLCASSPLLLAEQNTGELFFGEGSRLTVL.

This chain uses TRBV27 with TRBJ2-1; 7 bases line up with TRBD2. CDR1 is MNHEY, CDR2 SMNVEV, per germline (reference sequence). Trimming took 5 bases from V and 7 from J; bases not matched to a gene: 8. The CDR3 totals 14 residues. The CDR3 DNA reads TGTGCCAGCAGTCGGGACGGGGGGTCGAATGAGCAGTTCTTC. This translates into CASSRDGGSNEQFF.

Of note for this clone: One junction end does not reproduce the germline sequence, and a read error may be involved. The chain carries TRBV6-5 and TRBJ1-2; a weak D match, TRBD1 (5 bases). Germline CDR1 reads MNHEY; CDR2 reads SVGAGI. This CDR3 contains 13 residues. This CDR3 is CASSWGRNYGYKF. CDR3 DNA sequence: TGTGCCAGCAGTTGGGGGAGGAACTATGGCTACAAATTC.